The clone carrying this TCR beta chain was observed at least ten times. These data originate in a study of response to subunit inactivated influenza vaccine. TCRdb re-derived calls from the RT-PCR reads in MiXCR, one entry per CDR3 protein. The top ten clones hold approximately 11% of a sample with some 570,000 distinct CDR3 sequences, about 10% of them seen once. These sequences were also reported in another study, on T cells expressing NK-cell markers. That report notes: In generating TCR beta cDNA, 5'RACE template switching with UMIs was used. HCMV specificity was not established for the expanded NKG2C+ T cell clones.

The clonotype originates from a man aged 50-59 years who received an inactivated influenza vaccine. The specimen comprised PBMCs from blood, sampled on the day of vaccination.

CDR3 region: CASRSGQGSTEAFF. The CDR3, as DNA: TGCGCCAGCAGAAGCGGACAGGGTAGCACTGAAGCTTTCTTT. The J gene is TRBJ1-1, the V gene TRBV5-1; 8 bases agree with TRBD1. The CDR3 contains 14 residues. The V segment lost 5 bases and the J segment 4 bases; nucleotides outside the gene matches: 7. In germline, CDR1 is SGHRS, CDR2 YFSETQ. The whole variable domain, filled in from reference TRBV5-1 and TRBJ1-1, reads KAGVTQTPRYLIKTRGQQVTLSCSPISGHRSVSWYQQTPGQGLQFLFEYFSETQRNKGNFPGRFSGRQFSNSRSEMNVSTLELGDSALYLCASRSGQGSTEAFFGQGTRLTVV.